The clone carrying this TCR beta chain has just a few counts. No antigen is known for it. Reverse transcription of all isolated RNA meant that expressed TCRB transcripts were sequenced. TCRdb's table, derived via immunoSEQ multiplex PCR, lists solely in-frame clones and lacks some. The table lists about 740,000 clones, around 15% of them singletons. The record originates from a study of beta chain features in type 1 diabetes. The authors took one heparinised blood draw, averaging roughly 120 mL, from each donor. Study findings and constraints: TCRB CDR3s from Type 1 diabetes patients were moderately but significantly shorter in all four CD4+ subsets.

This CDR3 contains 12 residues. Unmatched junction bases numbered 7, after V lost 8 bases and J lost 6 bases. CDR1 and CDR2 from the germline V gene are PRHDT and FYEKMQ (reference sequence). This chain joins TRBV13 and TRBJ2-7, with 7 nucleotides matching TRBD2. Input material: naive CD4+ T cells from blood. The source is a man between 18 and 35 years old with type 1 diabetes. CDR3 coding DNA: TGTGCCAGCGGGGGGGACTCGAGCGAGCAGTACTTC. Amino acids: CASGGDSSEQYF.